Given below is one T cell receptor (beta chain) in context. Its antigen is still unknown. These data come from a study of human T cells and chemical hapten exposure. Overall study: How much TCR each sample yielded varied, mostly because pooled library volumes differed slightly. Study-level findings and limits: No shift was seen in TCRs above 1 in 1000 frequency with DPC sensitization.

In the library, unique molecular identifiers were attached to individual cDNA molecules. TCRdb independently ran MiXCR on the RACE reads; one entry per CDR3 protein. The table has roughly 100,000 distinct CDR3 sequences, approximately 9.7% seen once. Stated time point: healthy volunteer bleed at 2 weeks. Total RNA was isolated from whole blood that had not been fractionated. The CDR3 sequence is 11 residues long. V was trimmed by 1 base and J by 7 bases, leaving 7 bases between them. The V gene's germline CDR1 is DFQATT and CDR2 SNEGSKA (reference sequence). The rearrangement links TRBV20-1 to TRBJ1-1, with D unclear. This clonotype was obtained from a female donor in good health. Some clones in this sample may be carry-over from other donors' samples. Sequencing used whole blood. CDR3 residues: CSARVLDEAFF. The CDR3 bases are TGCAGTGCTAGAGTGCTGGATGAAGCTTTCTTT.